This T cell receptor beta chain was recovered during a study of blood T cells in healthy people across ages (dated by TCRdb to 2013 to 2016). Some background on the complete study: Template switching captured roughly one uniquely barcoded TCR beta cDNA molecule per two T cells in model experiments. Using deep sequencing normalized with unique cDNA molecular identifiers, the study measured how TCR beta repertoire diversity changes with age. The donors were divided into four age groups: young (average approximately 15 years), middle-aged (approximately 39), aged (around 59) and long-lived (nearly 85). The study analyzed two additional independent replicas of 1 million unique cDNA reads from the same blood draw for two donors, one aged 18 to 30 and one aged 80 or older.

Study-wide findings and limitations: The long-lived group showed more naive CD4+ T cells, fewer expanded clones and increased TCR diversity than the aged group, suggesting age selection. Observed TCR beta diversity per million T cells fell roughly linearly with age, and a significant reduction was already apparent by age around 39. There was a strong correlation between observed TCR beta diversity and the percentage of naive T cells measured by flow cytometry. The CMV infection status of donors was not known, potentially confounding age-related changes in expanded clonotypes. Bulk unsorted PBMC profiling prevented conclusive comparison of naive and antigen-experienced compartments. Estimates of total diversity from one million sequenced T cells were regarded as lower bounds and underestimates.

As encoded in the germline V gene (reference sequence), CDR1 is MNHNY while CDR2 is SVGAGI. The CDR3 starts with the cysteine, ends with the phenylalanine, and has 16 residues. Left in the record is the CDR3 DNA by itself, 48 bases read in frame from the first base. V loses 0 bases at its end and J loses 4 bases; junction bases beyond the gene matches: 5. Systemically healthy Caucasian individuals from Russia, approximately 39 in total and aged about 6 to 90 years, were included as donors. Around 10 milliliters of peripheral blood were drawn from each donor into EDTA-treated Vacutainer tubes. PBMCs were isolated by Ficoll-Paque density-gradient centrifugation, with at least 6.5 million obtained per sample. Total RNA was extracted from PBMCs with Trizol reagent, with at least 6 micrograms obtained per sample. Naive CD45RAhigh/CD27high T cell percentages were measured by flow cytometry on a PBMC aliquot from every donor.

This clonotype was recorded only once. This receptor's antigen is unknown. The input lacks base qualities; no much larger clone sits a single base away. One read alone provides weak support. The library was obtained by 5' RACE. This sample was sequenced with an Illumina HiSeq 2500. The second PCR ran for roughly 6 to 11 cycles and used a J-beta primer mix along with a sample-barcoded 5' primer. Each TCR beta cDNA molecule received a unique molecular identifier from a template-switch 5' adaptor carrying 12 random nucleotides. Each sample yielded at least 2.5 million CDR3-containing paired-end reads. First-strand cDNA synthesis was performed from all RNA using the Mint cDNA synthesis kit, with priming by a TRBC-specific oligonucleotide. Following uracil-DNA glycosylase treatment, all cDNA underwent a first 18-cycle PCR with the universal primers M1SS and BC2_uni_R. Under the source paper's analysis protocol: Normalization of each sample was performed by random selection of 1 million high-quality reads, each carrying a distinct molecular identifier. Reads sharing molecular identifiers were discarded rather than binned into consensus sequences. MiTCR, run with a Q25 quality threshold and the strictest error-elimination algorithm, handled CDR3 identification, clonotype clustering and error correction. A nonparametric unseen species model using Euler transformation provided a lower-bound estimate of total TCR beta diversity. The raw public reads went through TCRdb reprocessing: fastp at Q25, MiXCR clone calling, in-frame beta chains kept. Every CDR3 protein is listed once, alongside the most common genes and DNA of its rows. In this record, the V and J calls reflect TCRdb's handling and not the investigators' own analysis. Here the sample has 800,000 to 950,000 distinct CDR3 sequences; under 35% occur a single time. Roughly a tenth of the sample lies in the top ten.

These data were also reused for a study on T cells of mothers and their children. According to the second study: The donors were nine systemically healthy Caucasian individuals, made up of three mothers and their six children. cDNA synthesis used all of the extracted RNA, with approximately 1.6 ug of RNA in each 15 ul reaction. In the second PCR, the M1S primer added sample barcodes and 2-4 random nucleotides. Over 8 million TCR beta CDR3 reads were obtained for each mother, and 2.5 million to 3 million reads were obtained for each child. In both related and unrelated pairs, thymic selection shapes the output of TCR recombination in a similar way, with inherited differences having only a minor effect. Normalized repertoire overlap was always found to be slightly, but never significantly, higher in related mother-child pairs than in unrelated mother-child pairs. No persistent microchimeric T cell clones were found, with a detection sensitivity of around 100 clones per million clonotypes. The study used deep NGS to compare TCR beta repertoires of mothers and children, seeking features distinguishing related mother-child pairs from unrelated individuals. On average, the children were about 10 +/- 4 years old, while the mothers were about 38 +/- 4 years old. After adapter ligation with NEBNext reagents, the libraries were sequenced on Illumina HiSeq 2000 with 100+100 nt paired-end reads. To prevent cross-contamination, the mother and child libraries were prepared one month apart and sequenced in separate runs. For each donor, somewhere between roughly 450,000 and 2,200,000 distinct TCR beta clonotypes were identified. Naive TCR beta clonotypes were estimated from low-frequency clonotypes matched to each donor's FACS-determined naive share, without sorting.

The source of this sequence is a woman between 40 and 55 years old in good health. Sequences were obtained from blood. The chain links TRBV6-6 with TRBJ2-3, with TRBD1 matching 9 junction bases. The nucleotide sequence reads TGTGCCAGCAGTTACTCGCCGGGACAGGGCGCAGATACGCAGTATTTT. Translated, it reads CASSYSPGQGADTQYF.